Below are 23 T cell receptor beta chains sequenced from a single sample in a study of blood T cell repertoires in COVID-19. TCRdb's table, derived via immunoSEQ multiplex PCR, lists solely in-frame clones and lacks some. The data contain tens of thousands of clones, roughly 87% of them singletons. The sequencing sample was made of peripheral blood. These receptors came from a man in his 60s with active COVID-19.

The J gene is TRBJ2-1, the V gene TRBV5-6, with D tentatively TRBD1 (6 bases). The CDR3 totals 14 residues. V lost 4 bases, J lost 9 bases, and 17 bases lay in between. Germline V gene lookup returns CDR1 SGHDT and CDR2 YYEEEE. The DNA of the CDR3 is TGTGCCAGCAGCCCGAGCACAGGGATTTTTGAGCAGTTCTTC. Translation: CASSPSTGIFEQFF.

The CDR3 is CASSILSRGRTDTQYF. DNA for the CDR3: TGTGCCAGCAGCATATTAAGCAGGGGGCGCACAGATACGCAGTATTTT. This sequence joins TRBV9 and TRBJ2-3, with 8 bases aligning to TRBD1. The CDR3 extends over 16 amino acids. With V trimmed by 4 bases and J by 1 base, 8 bases remained unmatched. Germline CDR1 is SGDLS and CDR2 is YYNGEE.

This chain links TRBV7-8 with TRBJ1-6; no firm D call. Germline loops: CDR1 SGHVS, CDR2 FQNEAQ. Trimming shortened V by 6 bases and J by 8 bases, and 14 bases separated the two germline ends. CDR3 length equals 14 residues. CDR3 sequence (DNA): TGTGCCAGCAGACCCGCGGGGAGGGATTCACCCCTCCACTTT. This gives the protein CASRPAGRDSPLHF.

The chain couples TRBV24-1 to TRBJ2-3; 7 nucleotides align to TRBD1. CDR3 length equals 13 residues. Germline assignment: CDR1 KGHDR and CDR2 SFDVKD. J was trimmed by 3 bases and V by 9 bases; bases with no gene match: 5. The CDR3 is CATGRQGTDTQYF. The DNA for the CDR3 is TGTGCCACCGGGAGACAGGGAACAGATACGCAGTATTTT.

This clone has just a few counts. The chain carries TRBV2 and TRBJ2-7, with D possibly being TRBD2 (5 bases). This CDR3 has 12 amino acids. CDR1 and CDR2 (germline): SNHLY, FYNNEI. V was trimmed by 8 bases and J by 6 bases, leaving 14 bases between them. CDR3 loop: CASLLRAGEQYF. The CDR3 nucleotides are TGTGCCAGCCTCCTAAGGGCGGGCGAGCAGTACTTC.

The V and J genes are TRBV24-1 and TRBJ1-2; D call uncertain. This CDR3 is built from 13 residues. Germline CDR1 is KGHDR and CDR2 is SFDVKD. Between the trimmed V and J ends, which lost 3 bases and 2 bases, there was a span of 6 bases. The CDR3 here is CATSDAGNYGYTF. CDR3 nucleotides: TGTGCCACCAGTGATGCAGGCAACTATGGCTACACCTTC.

This clone was counted once. The V and J genes are TRBV5-6 and TRBJ1-3; D ambiguous. The V gene lost 4 bases and the J gene lost 0 bases, with 14 bases spanning the gap. The CDR3 is 16 residues long. Germline V CDR1 and CDR2: SGHDT, YYEEEE. The CDR3 coding sequence is TGTGCCAGCAGCCCCCCGGGAGGGAGCTCTGGAAACACCATATATTTT. It codes for CASSPPGGSSGNTIYF.

This clone was recorded only once. The chain employs TRBV9 and TRBJ2-5, with 8 positions matching TRBD2. This CDR3 has 14 amino acids. V lost 4 bases to trimming and J lost 5 bases; unmatched junction nucleotides: 7. The germline gives CDR1 SGDLS, CDR2 YYNGEE. CDR3 sequence reads: CASSPPSGGETQYF. CDR3 sequence (DNA): TGTGCCAGCAGCCCACCTTCGGGAGGGGAGACCCAGTACTTC. The whole variable domain, remainder taken from reference TRBV9 and TRBJ2-5, is DSGVTQTPKHLITATGQRVTLRCSPRSGDLSVYWYQQSLDQGLQFLIQYYNGEERAKGNILERFSAQQFPDLHSELNLSSLELGDSALYFCASSPPSGGETQYFGPGTRLLVL.

The genes are TRBV15 and TRBJ1-4; 10 nucleotides agree with TRBD1. V dropped 1 base and J dropped 7; count of bases not matched to a gene: 3. This CDR3 has 15 amino acids. Germline V gene data show CDR1 as LNHNV and CDR2 as YYDKDF (reference sequence). CDR3 sequence (DNA): TGTGCCACCAGCAGAGGTGGGACAGGGGTTGAAAAACTGTTTTTT. Amino acids: CATSRGGTGVEKLFF. Together with reference TRBV15 and TRBJ1-4, the CDR3 gives the full variable domain: DAMVIQNPRYQVTQFGKPVTLSCSQTLNHNVMYWYQQKSSQAPKLLFHYYDKDFNNEADTPDNFQSRRPNTSFCFLDIRSPGLGDTAMYLCATSRGGTGVEKLFFGSGTQLSVL.

The chain carries TRBV10-3 and TRBJ2-1; D is perhaps TRBD2 (7 bases). The germline gives CDR1 ENHRY, CDR2 SYGVKD. The CDR3 totals 17 residues. Trimming removed 10 bases at V and 3 bases at J, with 25 bases between. CDR3 DNA sequence: TGTGCCACCAAGACGAGCCTGGGGGCTAGCGGCTACAATGAGCAGTTCTTC. Protein product: CATKTSLGASGYNEQFF.

The V call is TRBV18, the J call TRBJ1-1; D gene unclear. Germline V gene lookup returns CDR1 KGHSH and CDR2 LQKENI. The CDR3 length is 13 residues. Trimming pared 4 bases from V and 5 bases from J, leaving 11 bases between. The CDR3 here is CASSLQEKTEAFF. DNA of the CDR3: TGTGCCAGCTCACTTCAGGAAAAGACTGAAGCTTTCTTT.

The rearrangement joins TRBV7-9 to TRBJ2-1, with a possible D match to TRBD2 (6 bases). The CDR3 is 16 residues long. V gave up 5 bases and J gave up 4 bases, with 18 bases separating them. In germline, CDR1 is SEHNR, CDR2 FQNEAQ (reference sequence). The CDR3 coding sequence is TGTGCCAGCAGCCCCCCGGAGGTAGCGGTGTACAATGAGCAGTTCTTC. Its protein is CASSPPEVAVYNEQFF.

This chain connects TRBV20-1 to TRBJ2-7; 12 positions match TRBD1. The CDR3 is made up of 14 amino acids. The junction had 4 bases not matched to a gene; V was cut back by 3 bases and J by 4 bases. Germline CDR1 and CDR2: DFQATT and SNEGSKA (reference sequence). This CDR3 is CSASGTGGRYEQYF. The CDR3 region has the DNA TGCAGTGCTAGTGGGACAGGGGGCAGGTACGAGCAGTACTTC.

The gene calls are TRBV7-9 and TRBJ1-2; D may be TRBD1 (6 bases). The germline V gene encodes CDR1 SEHNR and CDR2 FQNEAQ (reference sequence). The CDR3 runs 16 residues. V dropped 1 base and J dropped 5 bases, with 17 bases sitting between them. CDR3 sequence reads: CASSLDGTLDFYGYTF. CDR3 DNA sequence: TGTGCCAGCAGCTTAGACGGGACACTCGACTTTTATGGCTACACCTTC.

V is TRBV6-2 or TRBV6-3 and J is TRBJ2-1; D is unclear. V was trimmed by 6 bases and J by 0 bases, leaving 30 bases between them. Looked up from germline, CDR1 is MNHEY and CDR2 is SVGEGT. CDR3 length equals 21 residues. The CDR3 region is CASSPLNEMWVRVSSYNEQFF. The CDR3 bases are TGTGCCAGCAGCCCCCTGAATGAAATGTGGGTACGGGTGAGCTCCTACAATGAGCAGTTCTTC.

The rearrangement joins TRBV10-1 to TRBJ2-7; TRBD2 matches at 12 bases. Germline assignment: CDR1 WNHNN and CDR2 SYGVQD (reference sequence). The CDR3 is 16 residues long. V lost 8 bases and J lost 3; bases outside the gene matches: 11. Here the CDR3 reads CASRTSGIHRGYEQYF. CDR3 coding DNA: TGCGCCAGCCGGACTAGCGGGATCCATCGGGGCTACGAGCAGTACTTC.

The chain recombines TRBV29-1 with TRBJ2-7, with no clear D. Germline-derived CDR1 and CDR2 are SQVTM and ANQGSEA. The CDR3 has 10 amino acids. V was pared by 4 bases and J by 4 bases, with 5 bases between. CDR3 protein: CSVGSYEQYF. The DNA of the CDR3 is TGCAGCGTTGGTAGTTACGAGCAGTACTTC.

V is TRBV2 and J is TRBJ1-2; unclear D gene. CDR3 length: 12 residues. The V end was cut by 5 bases, the J end by 8 bases, with 12 bases between. Germline V gene lookup returns CDR1 SNHLY and CDR2 FYNNEI. CDR3: CASSRDIGGYTF. The CDR3 DNA is TGTGCCAGCAGTCGAGATATCGGGGGCTACACCTTC.

This clone was picked up a small number of times. V and J are TRBV19 and TRBJ1-2, with 9 nucleotides matching TRBD1. Germline trimming cut 5 bases from V and 4 bases from J; bases unmatched to any gene: 5. Per germline, CDR1 LNHDA and CDR2 SQIVND (reference sequence). The CDR3 has 14 residues. For the CDR3, the DNA is TGTGCCAGTAGTCCACAGGGGGCCGGCTATGGCTACACCTTC. Its translation: CASSPQGAGYGYTF.

The V gene is TRBV27, the J gene TRBJ2-1; 8 bases align to TRBD1. The CDR3 consists of 15 residues. Losses at the gene ends were 6 bases for V and 4 bases for J; bases not matched to a gene: 8. CDR1 and CDR2 from the germline V gene are MNHEY and SMNVEV (reference sequence). Here the CDR3 DNA reads TGTGCCAGCAGGGGGACAGGCAAGAGGTACAATGAGCAGTTCTTC. This sequence encodes CASRGTGKRYNEQFF.

The J gene is TRBJ1-3, the V gene TRBV4-1; 7 positions match TRBD1. V was pared by 2 bases and J by 2 bases, with 18 bases of the junction left unmatched. CDR1 is MGHRA, CDR2 YSYEKL, per germline. This CDR3 is 20 amino acids long. The CDR3 DNA sequence: TGCGCCAGCAGCCAATCCACATCACCCGGGACAGACGACCCTGGAAACACCATATATTTT. Its protein product is CASSQSTSPGTDDPGNTIYF.

The gene calls are TRBV30 and TRBJ2-3; tentative D call: TRBD2 (5 bases). V was cut by 8 bases and J by 2 bases, with 17 bases left in between. The CDR3 has 14 amino acids. Looked up from germline, CDR1 is GTSNPN and CDR2 is SVGIG (reference sequence). CDR3 region: CAGWAGLHTDTQYF. The DNA of the CDR3 is TGTGCCGGGTGGGCGGGCTTGCACACAGATACGCAGTATTTT.

This chain uses TRBV11-3 with TRBJ2-2; D is undetermined. Between the trimmed V and J ends, which lost 5 bases and 4 bases, there was a span of 5 bases. The CDR3 runs to 12 residues. The V gene's germline CDR1 is SGHNT and CDR2 YENEEA. The CDR3 spells CASSTPTGELFF. The CDR3 region has the DNA TGTGCCAGCAGCACACCCACCGGGGAGCTGTTTTTT.